These T cell receptor beta chains were read from a single sample in a study of PD-L1 blockade in urothelial cancer. Assay: immunoSEQ multiplex PCR; the TCRdb copy retains only in-frame clones and omits some. The sample has 45,000 to 55,000 clones; around 74% are singletons. Sample: PBMCs, taken around atezolizumab (anti-PD-L1) treatment. The receptors originated from a man in his 70s with urothelial cancer. Both conserved end residues are part of each CDR3. Each record gives: CDR3 DNA, CDR3 protein, J gene, V gene, clone size, D gene. The D gene is left open where the match is weak. Rows give clone size only sometimes, using once, few, many, or a class for an expanded clone.

CDR3 DNA: TGTGCCAGCAGTGACCGGAAAAAAGGGGCTGAGCAGTTCTTC
CDR3 protein: CASSDRKKGAEQFF
J gene: TRBJ2-1
V gene: TRBV6-1
clone size: -
D gene: -

CDR3 DNA: TGCGCCAGCAGTGAGTGGCAGGGGATTGGGGAACAGCCCCAGCATTTT
CDR3 protein: CASSEWQGIGEQPQHF
J gene: TRBJ1-5
V gene: TRBV10-2
clone size: -
D gene: -

CDR3 DNA: TGTGCCAGCAGCACCGGGAGTTATACAGATACGCAGTATTTT
CDR3 protein: CASSTGSYTDTQYF
J gene: TRBJ2-3
V gene: TRBV7-8
clone size: -
D gene: -

CDR3 DNA: TGTGCCAGCAGTTCGCCGGAGAATGAGCAGTTCTTC
CDR3 protein: CASSSPENEQFF
J gene: TRBJ2-1
V gene: TRBV28
clone size: few
D gene: -

CDR3 DNA: TGTGCCAGTAGCAACCGGGACACAGATACGCAGTATTTT
CDR3 protein: CASSNRDTDTQYF
J gene: TRBJ2-3
V gene: TRBV19
clone size: -
D gene: -

CDR3 DNA: TGTGCCAGCAAAGGGGGGGCTATGGGCGAGCAGTACTTC
CDR3 protein: CASKGGAMGEQYF
J gene: TRBJ2-7
V gene: TRBV2
clone size: once
D gene: -

CDR3 DNA: TGTGCCAGCATTGGACAGATCCTCTACGAGCAGTACTTC
CDR3 protein: CASIGQILYEQYF
J gene: TRBJ2-7
V gene: TRBV6-1
clone size: few
D gene: -

CDR3 DNA: TGTGCCAGCAGCTTGAATGGGGCGACCCAGTACTTC
CDR3 protein: CASSLNGATQYF
J gene: TRBJ2-5
V gene: TRBV5-5
clone size: -
D gene: -

CDR3 DNA: TGTGCCTGGAGTGCATACATTCGGGGGGCGGACGAGCAGTACTTC
CDR3 protein: CAWSAYIRGADEQYF
J gene: TRBJ2-7
V gene: TRBV30
clone size: once
D gene: -

CDR3 DNA: TGTGCCAGCAGCATAACCCGGGGTGGATATGGCTACACCTTC
CDR3 protein: CASSITRGGYGYTF
J gene: TRBJ1-2
V gene: TRBV7-8
clone size: -
D gene: -

CDR3 DNA: TGTGCCAGCAGTGCATCACAGGGGAGGTACGAGCAGTACTTC
CDR3 protein: CASSASQGRYEQYF
J gene: TRBJ2-7
V gene: TRBV2
clone size: -
D gene: -

CDR3 DNA: TGTGCCAGCAGCTTTGGCGGTCAAGATACGCAGTATTTT
CDR3 protein: CASSFGGQDTQYF
J gene: TRBJ2-3
V gene: TRBV11-2
clone size: -
D gene: -

CDR3 DNA: TGTGCCTTAGGGAGAGGGACCGGGGAGCTGTTTTTT
CDR3 protein: CALGRGTGELFF
J gene: TRBJ2-2
V gene: TRBV30
clone size: -
D gene: -

CDR3 DNA: TGTGCCAGCAGTGAAGGAACGGGAGGCGTCACCGGGGAGCTGTTTTTT
CDR3 protein: CASSEGTGGVTGELFF
J gene: TRBJ2-2
V gene: TRBV6-1
clone size: -
D gene: TRBD2

CDR3 DNA: TGTGCCAGCAGGACGACTCGGGTTGGCCCAGATACGCAGTATTTT
CDR3 protein: CASRTTRVGPDTQYF
J gene: TRBJ2-3
V gene: TRBV6-1
clone size: once
D gene: -

CDR3 DNA: TGTGCCAGCTCCTCCGGAGGGTCCTTAGCCAAAAACATTCAGTACTTC
CDR3 protein: CASSSGGSLAKNIQYF
J gene: TRBJ2-4
V gene: TRBV28
clone size: -
D gene: -

CDR3 DNA: TGCGCCAGCAGCCAAGATTTAGACAGGGGAACCGGGGAGCTGTTTTTT
CDR3 protein: CASSQDLDRGTGELFF
J gene: TRBJ2-2
V gene: TRBV4-1
clone size: -
D gene: TRBD1

CDR3 DNA: TGTGCCAGCAGTGAAGCGCTTCGGGGGGCTGGCAATCAGCCCCAGCATTTT
CDR3 protein: CASSEALRGAGNQPQHF
J gene: TRBJ1-5
V gene: TRBV6-1
clone size: few
D gene: -

CDR3 DNA: TGTGCCAGTAGTATAGGGCTTCTTGGCGAGCAGTACTTC
CDR3 protein: CASSIGLLGEQYF
J gene: TRBJ2-7
V gene: TRBV19
clone size: -
D gene: -

CDR3 DNA: TGTGCCAGCAGCTTAGAGTCGGACTTAAGAACTAATGAAAAACTGTTTTTT
CDR3 protein: CASSLESDLRTNEKLFF
J gene: TRBJ1-4
V gene: TRBV5-4
clone size: -
D gene: -

CDR3 DNA: TGTGCCAGCAGCTTCAGCGCGGGTGAGCAGTTCTTC
CDR3 protein: CASSFSAGEQFF
J gene: TRBJ2-1
V gene: TRBV7-3
clone size: -
D gene: -

CDR3 DNA: TGTGCCAGCAGGTCCGGGACAGCACTATACGAGCAGTACTTC
CDR3 protein: CASRSGTALYEQYF
J gene: TRBJ2-7
V gene: TRBV28
clone size: many
D gene: TRBD1

CDR3 DNA: TGTGCCAGCAGCTTTCAGGGGGGCACAGATACGCAGTATTTT
CDR3 protein: CASSFQGGTDTQYF
J gene: TRBJ2-3
V gene: TRBV5-5
clone size: -
D gene: TRBD1

CDR3 DNA: TGTGCCAGCAGTTTAGGGGCGGCCGGAGCAACCCAAGAGACCCAGTACTTC
CDR3 protein: CASSLGAAGATQETQYF
J gene: TRBJ2-5
V gene: TRBV28
clone size: -
D gene: -

CDR3 DNA: TGCGCCAGCAGCTCGGGATGGTTCGTGAGAGGGAACACTGAAGCTTTCTTT
CDR3 protein: CASSSGWFVRGNTEAFF
J gene: TRBJ1-1
V gene: TRBV5-1
clone size: few
D gene: -

CDR3 DNA: TGTGCCAGCAGCTCAGGGCTGGGACAGGGGTTTTATGGCTACACCTTC
CDR3 protein: CASSSGLGQGFYGYTF
J gene: TRBJ1-2
V gene: TRBV5-4
clone size: once
D gene: TRBD1

CDR3 DNA: TGTGCCGCCCGGGCGGGACTTGGCACAGATACGCAGTATTTT
CDR3 protein: CAARAGLGTDTQYF
J gene: TRBJ2-3
V gene: TRBV6-5
clone size: -
D gene: -

CDR3 DNA: TGTGCCACCAGCAGACCCCCCACCGGGACAGGAGTGATGAGCACAGATACGCAGTATTTT
CDR3 protein: CATSRPPTGTGVMSTDTQYF
J gene: TRBJ2-3
V gene: TRBV15
clone size: -
D gene: TRBD1

CDR3 DNA: TGTGCCTGGAGGGCCTTTTACACCGGGGAGCTGTTTTTT
CDR3 protein: CAWRAFYTGELFF
J gene: TRBJ2-2
V gene: TRBV30
clone size: -
D gene: -

CDR3 DNA: TGTGCCAGCAGCGAGGGTTGGGTCCGCGCAGATACGCAGTATTTT
CDR3 protein: CASSEGWVRADTQYF
J gene: TRBJ2-3
V gene: TRBV5-8
clone size: -
D gene: -

CDR3 DNA: TGTGCCAGCAGCTCCAGCCCCTTGAGGGGAGGAGAGACCCAGTACTTC
CDR3 protein: CASSSSPLRGGETQYF
J gene: TRBJ2-5
V gene: TRBV7-3
clone size: -
D gene: -

CDR3 DNA: TGCGCCAGCAGCCAAGATAACTCTGGGGCCAACGTCCTGACTTTC
CDR3 protein: CASSQDNSGANVLTF
J gene: TRBJ2-6
V gene: TRBV4-1
clone size: -
D gene: -

CDR3 DNA: TGTGCCAGCAGTACGGCGGGAGGTCACACCGGGGAGCTGTTTTTT
CDR3 protein: CASSTAGGHTGELFF
J gene: TRBJ2-2
V gene: TRBV28
clone size: once
D gene: TRBD2

CDR3 DNA: TGTGCCAGCAGCTACGCCCCAGGGGAGCTGATTCCAGCTTTCTTT
CDR3 protein: CASSYAPGELIPAFF
J gene: TRBJ1-1
V gene: TRBV28
clone size: -
D gene: -

CDR3 DNA: TGTGCCAGCAGCCCTTTGCGCGCGAACACCGGGGAGCTGTTTTTT
CDR3 protein: CASSPLRANTGELFF
J gene: TRBJ2-2
V gene: TRBV28
clone size: -
D gene: -

CDR3 DNA: TGCGCCAGCAGCCCCGGGAGCGGGAGGGGGAATGAGCAGTTCTTC
CDR3 protein: CASSPGSGRGNEQFF
J gene: TRBJ2-1
V gene: TRBV5-1
clone size: -
D gene: TRBD2

CDR3 DNA: TGTGCCAGTAGTATGTGGAGTCAAGAGACCCAGTACTTC
CDR3 protein: CASSMWSQETQYF
J gene: TRBJ2-5
V gene: TRBV19
clone size: -
D gene: -

CDR3 DNA: TGCAGCGTTTTGCGACAGGGGTCTGTCTATGGCTACACCTTC
CDR3 protein: CSVLRQGSVYGYTF
J gene: TRBJ1-2
V gene: TRBV29-1
clone size: -
D gene: TRBD1